This TCR beta chain emerged from a study of cytomegalovirus exposure and HLA in healthy donors. Overall study: Both the 95 to 150 validation repertoires and the approximately 700 first-cohort repertoires used the same platform, as reported by a later analysis. Study-level findings and limits: Cytomegalovirus association was assigned to about 150 TCR beta chains. CMV antigen specificity of a few CMV-associated chains was confirmed in vitro.

CDR1 is MNHEY and CDR2 is SVGAGI in the germline V gene. The J segment lost 2 bases and the V segment lost 7 bases, leaving 7 bases of the junction unmatched. This CDR3 is 14 amino acids long. A word on this clone: What it binds is unknown.

Here immunoSEQ multiplex PCR was the method, and the copy in TCRdb shows in-frame clones only, minus some. Found here are more than 150,000 clones, approximately 84% of them singletons; the top ten hold roughly 7.5%. This rearrangement joins TRBV6-5 to TRBJ1-1; 7 bases match TRBD1. This TCR derives from a man between 18 and 35 years old in good health and CMV-seropositive. The specimen sequenced was PBMCs. This chain's CDR3 is CASNRGQLNTEAFF. The CDR3 bases are TGTGCCAGCAACAGGGGACAGCTAAACACTGAAGCTTTCTTT.